This TCR beta chain was captured by sequencing in a study of cytomegalovirus exposure and HLA in healthy donors. It was the roughly 120-subject validation cohort, separate from the roughly 700-subject first cohort, to which the donors belonged. CDR3 length: 16 amino acids. The germline gives CDR1 LNHDA, CDR2 SQIVND (reference sequence). The J segment lost 3 bases and the V segment lost 5 bases, leaving 10 bases of the junction unmatched. Repertoires were generated with immunoSEQ multiplex PCR, while TCRdb's copy carries only in-frame clones and drops some. The sample consists of around 190,000 clones, more than 70% of them appearing once. The sample holds one count of this clone. The target antigen is unknown. Findings of the study overall: Cytomegalovirus-associated TCR beta chains were listed, numbering 150 to 200. Some public TCRs appeared in many individuals, while most sequences were rare.

The sequence came from a woman under 30 in good health and CMV-seronegative. The rearrangement links TRBV19 to TRBJ1-5; 7 bases are shared with TRBD1. Sequenced: PBMCs. This chain's CDR3 is CASSHQRGRVNQPQHF. The CDR3 DNA reads as TGTGCCAGTAGTCACCAAAGGGGGCGCGTCAATCAGCCCCAGCATTTT.